The T cell receptor beta chain under discussion was sequenced for a study of Graves' ophthalmopathy and Graves' hyperthyroidism. Using RNA transcripts, the TCR beta CDR3 regions were amplified. First-round RT-PCR used HTBI primers; second-round multiplex PCR followed. One entry per CDR3 protein, called by TCRdb with MiXCR from the multiplex PCR reads. The sample has almost 750,000 distinct CDR3 sequences, approximately 40% seen once. The specimen sequenced was peripheral blood. The TCR originated in an adult man with Graves' ophthalmopathy.

The DNA for the CDR3 is TGCAGTGCTATTGGCCGACTGGAGAATAATTCACCCCTCCACTTT. The encoded protein is CSAIGRLENNSPLHF. V gene TRBV20-1 combines with J gene TRBJ1-6; the D is unclear. Trimming removed 4 bases at V and 5 bases at J, with 15 bases between. Germline assignment: CDR1 DFQATT and CDR2 SNEGSKA (reference sequence). The CDR3 is 15 residues long.